The present T cell receptor (beta chain) was sequenced within a study of T cells in Graves' hyperthyroidism and ophthalmopathy (dated by TCRdb to the late 2010s). At the level of the whole study: Peripheral blood was collected at initial diagnosis, before any treatment. A discovery cohort of roughly 100 patients, about 40 with Graves' ophthalmopathy and approximately 55 with stable Graves' hyperthyroidism, was used to find distinguishing TCR V-J signatures. Prospective prediction of ophthalmopathy was tested in an independent validation cohort of 18 to 20 hyperthyroidism patients and around 16 patients who later progressed to ophthalmopathy. The roughly 100 discovery patients were randomly divided into training and test sets at a 7:3 ratio. The study also compared thyroid tissue and blood T-cell repertoires from several Graves' hyperthyroidism patients. After blood sampling, hyperthyroidism patients were treated with methimazole at a starting dose of 30 mg daily, and ophthalmopathy patients were treated with high-dose intravenous methylprednisolone. The paper reports TCR Vbeta CDR3 sequencing of approximately 130 peripheral blood samples: some 44 ophthalmopathy, under 80 hyperthyroidism and approximately 17 progressor patients.

This clonotype was picked up many times. Its antigen is currently not known. Within one base of it there is no much larger clone, and no base qualities were kept. What the research found in general, with its limitations: Most expanded thyroid clonotypes (frequency above 0.001) were also found in blood, which suggests that blood repertoires may mirror thyroid immune responses. Sample size was not statistically predetermined, and blinding of investigators to group allocation was not performed. A model built on a 13 V-J signature distinguished ophthalmopathy from stable hyperthyroidism, reaching about 88% sensitivity and about 81% specificity in cross-validation and 80%/75% in testing. In validation, progression to ophthalmopathy was predicted by the model with around 71% sensitivity and roughly 72% specificity, a median of around 5.9 months before onset.

The TCR beta CDR3 regions were amplified from the RNA transcripts. For the first round of RT-PCR on the TCR CDR3, the HTBI primer set was used together with the Qiagen OneStep RT-PCR kit. A second multiplex PCR round built the libraries, followed by size selection and purification. The libraries were sequenced on an Illumina HiSeq2000 using paired-end 100 bp reads. As for how the authors treated the data: SOAPnuke was used to process the raw data, with reads discarded if the reads contained adapters or uncalled bases, had a mean Phred below 15, or lacked an exact constant-primer or identifier match. COPE v1.2.5 was used to merge the high-quality paired reads, and each unique nucleotide sequence was defined as a clonotype. Clonotypes were aligned to IMGT TRBV, TRBD and TRBJ reference segments using MiTCR v1.1. Only V-J combinations with frequency above 0.0001, covering about 99% of repertoires, were analysed. A TCS score was defined as the ratio of F50 (clonal expansion) to E x V (chaos), with BLOSUM62-based TCRdist applied between CDR3 peptides within each V-J. Welch's t-statistics and random forest reduced just over 500 V-J features to 10 to 15, which were used in a naive Bayes classifier (R e1071). Using fastp at Q25 and MiXCR, TCRdb reprocessed the public reads and kept productive beta chains. Identical CDR3 proteins give one entry, which carries the most common genes and DNA. These V and J calls are TCRdb output, not the study's own analysis. The table for this sample lists hundreds of thousands of distinct CDR3 sequences; less than 15% of them were counted only once. In total, the top ten clones hold 9.2% of the sample.

CDR1 and CDR2 were assigned from the germline V gene (reference sequence) as DFQATT and SNEGSKA. V ends up 2 bases short and J 6 bases short, with an unmatched junction base count of 6. Spanning cysteine to phenylalanine, the CDR3 consists of 14 amino acids. CDR3 DNA only is kept here, 42 bases in frame from base 1. Graves' hyperthyroidism was defined as stable when no progression to ophthalmopathy occurred over 18 months of follow-up. Hyperthyroidism patients were aged 18 to 65 years and newly diagnosed, with disease duration of less than 2 months. The study excluded patients with uncontrolled infections, other autoimmune diseases, pregnancy or lactation. Diagnoses were based on clinical symptoms, serum thyroxine and TRAb, thyroid ultrasound and orbital computed tomography. PBMCs were isolated from about 9 ml of fresh peripheral blood by Ficoll-Paque density gradient centrifugation. Total RNA was extracted using Trizol reagent, and RNA quality was assessed on an Agilent 2100 Bioanalyzer.

The sequence derives from a woman between 18 and 30 years old with Graves' hyperthyroidism. Material for sequencing was blood. This sequence uses TRBV20-1 and TRBJ2-1, with TRBD2 identical over 8 junction bases. The CDR3: CSARYSGKINEQFF. DNA sequence: TGCAGTGCTAGATATAGCGGGAAGATCAATGAGCAGTTCTTC.